This T cell receptor (beta chain) originates from a study of T cell repertoires in cytomegalovirus infection. One entry per CDR3 protein, called by TCRdb with MiXCR from the reads. The table includes roughly 230,000 distinct CDR3 sequences, approximately 17% detected once. Study conclusions and caveats: Pooled public TCR beta family frequency picked out CMV carriers with the relevant HLA.

This clonotype was found a few times. Its antigen is unidentified. Trimming removed 1 base at V and 2 bases at J, with 9 bases between. Germline lookup yields CDR1 MNHNY and CDR2 SVGAGI (reference sequence). The CDR3 is 14 residues long. The sample was CD8+ T cells from PBMCs. The chain couples TRBV6-6 to TRBJ2-7; D remains unclear. This TCR was sampled from a human donor in good health (CMV status not recorded). Some clones in this sample may be carry-over from other donors' samples. Here the CDR3 reads CASSYFGPTYEQYF. As DNA, the CDR3 is TGTGCCAGCAGTTACTTCGGACCGACCTACGAGCAGTACTTC.